This entry lists 32 T cell receptor beta chains sequenced from one sample in a study of post-analysis software for immune sequencing data (dated by TCRdb to 2014 to 2015). Study-wide findings and limitations: Patients showed significantly higher frequencies than controls for five TRBV segments, among them TRBV5-6, TRBV5-1 and TRBV20-1.

These receptors are not linked to any known antigen. Library prep was done by PCR. Sequencing used an Illumina HiSeq 2500. To reduce PCR and sequencing biases, unique molecular identifiers were built into the TCR beta cDNA libraries. TCRdb redid the processing of the public reads, applying fastp at Q25 and MiXCR, and retained in-frame beta chains. Every entry covers one CDR3 protein and lists the most common genes and DNA from its rows. The sample profile shows 820,000 or so distinct CDR3 sequences; about 57% of them were found once. Approximately 4.3% of the sample belongs to the ten largest clones. The sample consisted of blood. The receptor source for this set is a girl aged 10-17 years with multiple sclerosis.

The CDR3 loop reads CSARKGTEPSYEQYF. The CDR3 DNA is TGCAGTGCTAGAAAGGGGACTGAACCATCCTACGAGCAGTACTTC. The chain uses TRBV20-1 and TRBJ2-7; possibly TRBD2 for D (6 bases). The V gene's germline CDR1 is DFQATT and CDR2 SNEGSKA (reference sequence). The V and J ends lost 2 bases and 1 base respectively, with 15 bases between them. This CDR3 contains 15 residues.

V is TRBV10-3 and J is TRBJ2-3; D perhaps matches TRBD1 (6 bases). The CDR3 contains 13 residues. Germline CDR1 is ENHRY and CDR2 is SYGVKD. V was shortened by 5 bases and J by 3 bases, with 9 bases between the two germline ends. The CDR3 DNA follows: TGTGCCATCAGTTTTGACAGGACAGATACGCAGTATTTT. This encodes CAISFDRTDTQYF.

The chain has TRBV7-9 and TRBJ2-5; D is tentatively TRBD1 or TRBD2 (7 bases each). CDR1 is SEHNR, CDR2 FQNEAQ, per germline (reference sequence). This CDR3 region has 14 residues. Trimming removed 8 bases at V and 4 bases at J, with 17 bases between. The CDR3 sequence: CASFSGGDRETQYF. The CDR3 DNA reads as TGTGCCAGCTTCTCAGGGGGGGATCGAGAGACCCAGTACTTC. The full variable domain, completed using reference TRBV7-9 and TRBJ2-5, is DTGVSQNPRHKITKRGQNVTFRCDPISEHNRLYWYRQTLGQGPEFLTYFQNEAQLEKSRLLSDRFSAERPKGSFSTLEIQRTEQGDSAMYLCASFSGGDRETQYFGPGTRLLVL.

The J gene is TRBJ2-1, the V gene TRBV20-1; TRBD2 matches at 9 bases. V trimming: 0 bases; J trimming: 4 bases; junction bases outside the gene matches: 4. CDR1 and CDR2 (germline): DFQATT, SNEGSKA (reference sequence). The CDR3 extends over 15 amino acids. The CDR3 loop is CSARDEGLAYNEQFF. The DNA of the CDR3 is TGCAGTGCTAGAGACGAGGGACTAGCTTACAATGAGCAGTTCTTC.

In its sample, this clonotype was seen a few times. The rearrangement joins TRBV6-4 to TRBJ2-1; 9 bases map to TRBD2. The CDR3 sequence is 13 residues long. CDR1 and CDR2 from the germline V gene are MRHNA and SNTAGT. With V trimmed by 5 bases and J by 7 bases, 3 bases remained unmatched. The CDR3 here is CASSNSGSNEQFF. The CDR3 DNA sequence: TGTGCCAGCAGTAATAGCGGGAGTAATGAGCAGTTCTTC.

The V gene is TRBV7-2, the J gene TRBJ2-7; 7 bases agree with TRBD2. The junction had 15 bases not matched to a gene; V was cut back by 5 bases and J by 2 bases. There are 17 residues in the CDR3. Germline-derived CDR1 and CDR2 are SGHTA and FQGNSA. CDR3 DNA: TGTGCCAGCAGCCTCCCCTGGGGGGGGATCGGTACCTACGAGCAGTACTTC. Its protein is CASSLPWGGIGTYEQYF.

The table lists this clonotype with a count of one. This chain uses TRBV18 with TRBJ2-2, with no clear D. CDR1 and CDR2 from the germline V gene are KGHSH and LQKENI. Trimming cost V 6 bases and J 5 bases, with 13 bases left between them. There are 14 residues in the CDR3. The CDR3 bases are TGTGCCAGCTCGCCGATTCCGAGGACCGGGGAGCTGTTTTTT. Translated: CASSPIPRTGELFF.

A few counts support this clonotype. The rearrangement links TRBV10-3 to TRBJ2-7, with no clear D. The CDR3 is 9 amino acids. Trimming took off 6 bases at V and 7 bases at J, with 4 bases between the two ends. CDR1 and CDR2 (germline): ENHRY, SYGVKD. The CDR3: CAIREEQYF. The CDR3, as DNA: TGTGCCATCAGAGAGGAGCAGTACTTC.

This chain joins TRBV2 and TRBJ2-7; D remains unclear. This CDR3 comprises 15 residues. Germline CDR1 is SNHLY and CDR2 is FYNNEI. The V end lost 2 bases, the J end lost 7 bases, and 18 bases lay between the germline ends. In DNA, the CDR3 is TGTGCCAGCAGTGAAAGCTTCCGCTCCTACAATGAGCAGTACTTC. It encodes CASSESFRSYNEQYF.

The chain links TRBV20-1 to TRBJ2-4, with no clear D. The ends were cut back, 4 bases at V and 5 bases at J, with 6 bases in the middle. Germline-derived CDR1 and CDR2 are DFQATT and SNEGSKA (reference sequence). The CDR3 spans 11 residues. CDR3 residues: CSATHENIQYF. In DNA, the CDR3 is TGCAGTGCTACTCATGAAAACATTCAGTACTTC.

The J gene is TRBJ2-7, the V gene TRBV5-1; tentative D call: TRBD1 (5 bases). With 5 bases removed from V and 2 bases from J, the gap between germline ends came to 8 bases. The CDR3 is 12 residues long. CDR1 SGHRS and CDR2 YFSETQ come from the germline V gene. The CDR3 nucleotides are TGCGCCAGCAGAAAGGGGACCTACGAGCAGTACTTC. Protein: CASRKGTYEQYF. Full variable domain (missing parts from reference TRBV5-1 and TRBJ2-7): KAGVTQTPRYLIKTRGQQVTLSCSPISGHRSVSWYQQTPGQGLQFLFEYFSETQRNKGNFPGRFSGRQFSNSRSEMNVSTLELGDSALYLCASRKGTYEQYFGPGTRLTVT.

This clonotype was counted only a few times. The chain uses TRBV11-1 and TRBJ2-7, with D possibly matching TRBD1 (6 bases). The CDR3 is 13 residues long. V was cut by 0 bases and J by 6 bases, with 9 bases left in between. Germline V gives CDR1 SGHAT, CDR2 FQDESV (reference sequence). CDR3 protein: CASSLAAGAEQYF. DNA for the CDR3: TGTGCCAGCAGCTTAGCGGCAGGGGCCGAGCAGTACTTC.

This clonotype was detected a few times. This chain uses TRBV6-6 with TRBJ2-7; the D gene is possibly TRBD2 (5 bases). The V end lost 4 bases, the J end lost 3 bases, and 16 bases lay between the germline ends. CDR1 is MNHNY and CDR2 is SVGAGI in the germline V gene (reference sequence). CDR3 length equals 15 residues. The CDR3 region has the DNA TGTGCCAGCAGTTCCCCGGCACGGACTTACTACGAGCAGTACTTC. This encodes CASSSPARTYYEQYF.

CDR3 nucleotides: TGTGCCAGCAGCTTAACTGCGACAGAGAATGGATACGAGCAGTACTTC. Protein product: CASSLTATENGYEQYF. This chain joins TRBV7-3 and TRBJ2-7; possibly TRBD1 for D (5 bases). Deletions cut 0 bases from V and 4 bases from J, with 16 bases between. The CDR3 length is 16 residues. CDR1 is SGHTA and CDR2 is FQGTGA in the germline V gene.

The V and J genes are TRBV5-1 and TRBJ2-1, with TRBD1 identical over 10 bases. Per the germline V gene, CDR1 is SGHRS and CDR2 is YFSETQ. The trim removed 2 bases at V and 6 bases at J, leaving 2 bases unmatched. The CDR3 extends over 14 amino acids. For the CDR3, the DNA is TGCGCCAGCAGCTTCGGGACAGGGGTCAATGAGCAGTTCTTC. Translation: CASSFGTGVNEQFF.

This sequence joins TRBV3-1 and TRBJ2-7; 12 bases are shared with TRBD2. The V and J ends lost 0 bases and 2 bases, in that order; junction bases with no gene match: 8. The CDR3 has 18 amino acids. Germline lookup yields CDR1 LGHDT and CDR2 YNNKEL (reference sequence). The CDR3: CASSQEVPGLAGPYEQYF. CDR3 sequence (DNA): TGTGCCAGCAGCCAAGAAGTCCCGGGACTAGCGGGCCCCTACGAGCAGTACTTC.

This clonotype has a handful of counts. J is TRBJ2-3 and V is TRBV5-5; D uncertain. Trimming removed 0 bases at V and 4 bases at J, with 12 bases between. Germline lookup yields CDR1 SGHKS and CDR2 YYEKEE (reference sequence). CDR3 length: 15 residues. CDR3 sequence (DNA): TGTGCCAGCAGCTTGGCCTGGAGAGGAGCAGATACGCAGTATTTT. Translating it yields CASSLAWRGADTQYF.

V and J are TRBV24-1 and TRBJ2-7, with no clear D. Germline V lookup: CDR1 KGHDR, CDR2 SFDVKD. The CDR3 length is 14 residues. V dropped 0 bases and J dropped 9 bases, with 14 bases sitting between them. Here the CDR3 reads CATSDLGRYEGQYF. CDR3 DNA sequence: TGTGCCACCAGTGATTTGGGCCGCTACGAAGGGCAGTACTTC.

This clonotype was seen a few times. V is TRBV7-2 and J is TRBJ1-1; D remains unclear. The germline V gene has CDR1 SGHTA and CDR2 FQGNSA. V was pared by 5 bases and J by 2 bases, with 18 bases between. CDR3 length: 16 residues. The CDR3 bases are TGTGCCAGCAGCCCCTATCGGATTAAACCCAACACTGAAGCTTTCTTT. This codes for CASSPYRIKPNTEAFF.

The rearrangement joins TRBV7-8 to TRBJ1-2; 7 bases map to TRBD1. The CDR3 runs to 18 residues. Germline assignment: CDR1 SGHVS and CDR2 FQNEAQ. J was trimmed by 0 bases and V by 2 bases; bases with no gene match: 12. The CDR3 DNA sequence: TGTGCCAGCAGCTTACCCAAGAACAGGGGACCGACTAACTATGGCTACACCTTC. This codes for CASSLPKNRGPTNYGYTF. Based on the CDR3 plus reference TRBV7-8 and TRBJ1-2, the full variable domain is GAGVSQSPRYKVAKRGQDVALRCDPISGHVSLFWYQQALGQGPEFLTYFQNEAQLDKSGLPSDRFFAERPEGSVSTLKIQRTQQEDSAVYLCASSLPKNRGPTNYGYTFGSGTRLTVV.

The chain links TRBV20-1 to TRBJ2-5; D possibly corresponds to TRBD1 (6 bases). CDR3 length: 14 residues. Trimming stripped 5 bases from V and 4 bases from J, with 17 bases between. Germline CDR1 reads DFQATT; CDR2 reads SNEGSKA (reference sequence). The CDR3 loop is CSAGAGALTETQYF. The CDR3 region has the DNA TGCAGTGCTGGGGCAGGGGCGTTGACAGAGACCCAGTACTTC.

The chain recombines TRBV20-1 with TRBJ2-1, with 8 nucleotides matching TRBD1. The trim removed 6 bases at V and 10 bases at J, leaving 11 bases unmatched. There are 13 residues in the CDR3. Germline CDR1 is DFQATT and CDR2 is SNEGSKA (reference sequence). CDR3 region: CSASGTGRLEQFF. The CDR3 DNA reads as TGCAGTGCATCCGGGACAGGCCGTTTGGAGCAGTTCTTC.

This chain links TRBV20-1 with TRBJ2-5, with a weak D call TRBD2 (5 bases). Trimming cost V 1 base and J 1 base, with 13 bases left between them. Germline V gene sequence: CDR1 DFQATT, CDR2 SNEGSKA (reference sequence). The CDR3 totals 15 residues. CDR3 in amino acids: CSARVRGRVQETQYF. The CDR3, as DNA: TGCAGTGCTAGAGTACGGGGAAGGGTCCAAGAGACCCAGTACTTC.

The chain recombines TRBV5-1 with TRBJ2-1, with 7 bases matching TRBD1. V lost 2 bases to trimming and J lost 8 bases; unmatched junction nucleotides: 7. Per the germline V gene, CDR1 is SGHRS and CDR2 is YFSETQ. The CDR3 loop spans 14 amino acids. CDR3 loop: CASSFRGGGYEQFF. The CDR3 DNA reads as TGCGCCAGCAGCTTTCGAGGGGGCGGGTATGAGCAGTTCTTC.

CDR3: CASSLFGADTQYF. For the CDR3, the DNA is TGTGCCAGCAGTTTATTCGGGGCAGATACGCAGTATTTT. The chain is built from TRBV27 and TRBJ2-3; possibly TRBD2 for D (5 bases). The CDR3 runs to 13 residues. The V end lost 1 base, the J end lost 4 bases, and 6 bases lay between the germline ends. Per the germline V gene, CDR1 is MNHEY and CDR2 is SMNVEV (reference sequence).

The chain recombines TRBV28 with TRBJ2-7; 7 nucleotides match TRBD1. Germline V lookup: CDR1 MDHEN, CDR2 SYDVKM. CDR3 length: 16 residues. V lost 8 bases, J lost 2 bases, and 15 bases stayed unmatched. The CDR3 nucleotides are TGTGCCAGCGCCGGACCCCGGACAGGTGACCCCTACGAGCAGTACTTC. This translates into CASAGPRTGDPYEQYF.

The CDR3 here is CASSRRLAGGTTDTQYF. The CDR3 nucleotides read TGCGCCAGCAGCCGACGATTAGCGGGAGGGACCACAGATACGCAGTATTTT. The chain combines TRBV5-1 with TRBJ2-3; 11 bases line up with TRBD2. Germline lookup yields CDR1 SGHRS and CDR2 YFSETQ. V dropped 4 bases and J dropped 2; count of bases not matched to a gene: 9. This CDR3 region has 17 residues.

This clonotype has just a few counts. The chain has TRBV5-1 and TRBJ1-1; 7 positions agree with TRBD1. The V gene's germline CDR1 is SGHRS and CDR2 YFSETQ. Trimming cost V 2 bases and J 2 bases; bases outside gene matches: 12. CDR3 length: 17 amino acids. The CDR3 DNA sequence: TGCGCCAGCAGCTTCGACCAGGGACAGATTACTAACACTGAAGCTTTCTTT. It is translated as CASSFDQGQITNTEAFF.

A single count supports this clonotype. The chain combines TRBV14 with TRBJ2-5; D gene ambiguous. With the DNA end fitting TRBJ2-7 better, the J assignment may be wrong. The CDR3 length is 12 residues. CDR1 is SGHDN and CDR2 is FVKESK in the germline V gene. The CDR3 DNA is TGTGCCAGCAGCCCCGACTGGAACGAGCAGTACTTC. As protein: CASSPDWNEQYF.

The V call is TRBV7-9, the J call TRBJ2-7, with TRBD1 identical over 11 bases. CDR1 SEHNR and CDR2 FQNEAQ come from the germline V gene (reference sequence). J was trimmed by 3 bases and V by 4 bases; bases with no gene match: 5. This CDR3 is 15 amino acids long. CDR3 protein: CASSWGQGVNYEQYF. CDR3 nucleotides: TGTGCCAGCAGCTGGGGACAGGGGGTAAACTACGAGCAGTACTTC.

This clonotype came up many times. The V call is TRBV20-1, the J call TRBJ2-5; no clear D. CDR3 length equals 15 residues. Trimming took 3 bases from V and 1 from J, leaving 15 bases between them. CDR1 is DFQATT and CDR2 is SNEGSKA in the germline V gene (reference sequence). CDR3 sequence: CSARGVWPVQETQYF. CDR3 bases: TGCAGTGCTAGGGGCGTTTGGCCAGTCCAAGAGACCCAGTACTTC.

The rearrangement links TRBV20-1 to TRBJ2-7; weak D call: TRBD2 (5 bases). This CDR3 has 17 amino acids. V was trimmed by 0 bases and J by 3 bases, leaving 21 bases between them. Germline V CDR1 and CDR2: DFQATT, SNEGSKA (reference sequence). The CDR3 DNA sequence: TGCAGTGCTAGAGACCCGAGGCGGAAGAGCAGCGGCTACGAGCAGTACTTC. Amino acid sequence: CSARDPRRKSSGYEQYF.